The clone carrying this T cell receptor beta chain appeared a few times. Its cognate antigen is unknown. The sample belongs to a study of siplizumab effects on memory and regulatory T cells. Study outcomes and limitations: On average, roughly 70% of mappable alloreactive CD4+ clones were Treg-derived under siplizumab, against 25% to 30% in controls. Tregs proliferating in siplizumab cultures lacked confirmation of their suppressive function. The apparent diversity of naive T cells exceeded that of memory cells, and naive T cells seemed to make a major contribution to the alloresponse.

CDR3 size: 15 residues. V lost 5 bases and J lost 6, with 20 bases in between. Germline CDR1 is MNHEY and CDR2 is SMNVEV (reference sequence). Assays captured approximately 100,000 TCR templates per sample. This table comes from immunoSEQ multiplex PCR, and its TCRdb copy is limited to in-frame clones, with some not included. The table lists 10,000 or so clones, approximately 50% of them singletons. The mixed lymphocyte reaction cells were cocultured at 37°C for approximately 6 days. J is TRBJ2-7 and V is TRBV27; either TRBD1 or TRBD2 may supply D (5 bases each). Sequenced: CFSE-low (dividing) CD8+ T cells sorted from an allogeneic mixed lymphocyte reaction. The clonotype originates from a human donor in good health; the cells came from an allogeneic mixed lymphocyte reaction. Some clones in this sample may be carry-over from other donors' samples. In nucleotides, the CDR3 is TGTGCCAGCAGTGAAGTCACGGGACCTCCCGCCGAGCAGTACTTC. Encoded protein: CASSEVTGPPAEQYF.